The rows below give T cell receptor beta chains drawn from one sample of a study of CD8 T cells in Susac syndrome. TCRdb reanalysed the immunoSEQ multiplex PCR reads using MiXCR and keeps one entry per CDR3 protein. The sample has 170,000 or so distinct CDR3 sequences, over 90% seen once. Sample: CD4+ T cells from PBMCs. The receptors here all came from a human donor with Susac syndrome. CDR3s include the opening cysteine and the closing phenylalanine or tryptophan. D genes are given only for firm matches. For some rows the clone size is stated as once, few or many, or as a class when expanded; others skip it.

D: -
J: TRBJ2-1
size: -
V: TRBV27
DNA: TGTGCCAGTGAGGAGCGGAGGGGACACAATGAGCAGTTCTTC
CDR3: CASEERRGHNEQFF

D: -
J: TRBJ2-5
size: once
V: TRBV4-1
DNA: TGCGCCAGCAGCCAAGCCGAGCGAGAGGAGACCCAGTACTTC
CDR3: CASSQAEREETQYF

D: -
J: TRBJ2-1
size: -
V: TRBV11-3
DNA: TGTGCCAGCAGCTTAGGACGCGCCAATGAGCAGTTCTTC
CDR3: CASSLGRANEQFF

D: TRBD1
J: TRBJ2-2
size: -
V: TRBV29-1
DNA: TGCAGCGTTGATGCGGGACAGGTAACCGGGGAGCTGTTTTTT
CDR3: CSVDAGQVTGELFF

D: TRBD1
J: TRBJ2-2
size: -
V: TRBV12-3/TRBV12-4
DNA: TGTGCCAGCAGTTCCTCGACAGGGAAGGCCGGGGAGCTGTTTTTT
CDR3: CASSSSTGKAGELFF

D: TRBD1
J: TRBJ1-2
size: -
V: TRBV14
DNA: TGTGCCAGCAGCCAGTGGACAGGCGATAACTATGGCTACACCTTC
CDR3: CASSQWTGDNYGYTF

D: TRBD1
J: TRBJ1-1
size: -
V: TRBV12-3/TRBV12-4
DNA: TGTGCCAGCAGTTTCGGACAGGGAAGGAACACTGAAGCTTTCTTT
CDR3: CASSFGQGRNTEAFF

D: TRBD1
J: TRBJ2-7
size: -
V: TRBV7-4
DNA: TGTGCCAGCAGCGCTACCGGGACAGACGATCCCTACGAGCAGTACTTC
CDR3: CASSATGTDDPYEQYF

D: -
J: TRBJ1-1
size: -
V: TRBV20-1
DNA: TGCAGTGCTGGCCCGGGGGGGGCCTTTAACACTGAAGCTTTCTTT
CDR3: CSAGPGGAFNTEAFF

D: TRBD2
J: TRBJ2-1
size: -
V: TRBV6-1
DNA: TGTGCCAGCACCGGGACTAGCGGGAGAACCACCCACAATGAGCAGTTCTTC
CDR3: CASTGTSGRTTHNEQFF

D: TRBD2
J: TRBJ2-2
size: -
V: TRBV24-1
DNA: TGTGCCACCAGTGATATGGGACTAGCGGAAGCGAACACCGGGGAGCTGTTTTTT
CDR3: CATSDMGLAEANTGELFF

D: -
J: TRBJ2-3
size: few
V: TRBV5-4
DNA: TGTGCCAGCAGCTTGGATCGAGATACGCAGTATTTT
CDR3: CASSLDRDTQYF

D: TRBD1
J: TRBJ2-1
size: -
V: TRBV14
DNA: TGTGCCAGCAGCCAATATGGACAGGGGGCGAGGGCTGAGCAGTTCTTC
CDR3: CASSQYGQGARAEQFF

D: -
J: TRBJ2-7
size: -
V: TRBV7-9
DNA: TGTGCCAGCAGCCCTGCCGGGGCCTGGACCTACGAGCAGTACTTC
CDR3: CASSPAGAWTYEQYF

D: TRBD2
J: TRBJ2-7
size: -
V: TRBV28
DNA: TGTGCCAGCAGTCCCTTTGCGGCTAGCGGGGGTAACGATCCCTACGAGCAGTACTTC
CDR3: CASSPFAASGGNDPYEQYF

D: -
J: TRBJ1-1
size: -
V: TRBV7-9
DNA: TGTGCCAGCAGTACTTACACTGAAGCTTTCTTT
CDR3: CASSTYTEAFF

D: TRBD1
J: TRBJ2-5
size: -
V: TRBV30
DNA: TGTGCCTATCGGGACAGGGGAATAGAGACCCAGTACTTC
CDR3: CAYRDRGIETQYF

D: TRBD1
J: TRBJ2-7
size: few
V: TRBV5-4
DNA: TGTGCCAGCAGCTTAGGGACAGGGGGTGGCTACGAGCAGTACTTC
CDR3: CASSLGTGGGYEQYF

D: -
J: TRBJ1-1
size: -
V: TRBV29-1
DNA: TGCAGCGTTGATCGGAAAGGTAGTGGGAACACTGAAGCTTTCTTT
CDR3: CSVDRKGSGNTEAFF

D: TRBD2
J: TRBJ2-3
size: -
V: TRBV4-3
DNA: TGCGCCAGCAGCCAAGATCTAGCGGGAGAAACTAGCACAGATACGCAGTATTTT
CDR3: CASSQDLAGETSTDTQYF

D: -
J: TRBJ2-6
size: -
V: TRBV2
DNA: TGTGCCAGCAGTGAGGGTCCGGGGGGGGCCAACGTCCTGACTTTC
CDR3: CASSEGPGGANVLTF

D: -
J: TRBJ2-2
size: few
V: TRBV29-1
DNA: TGCAGCGTTGCGTGGCGGGGTAACACCGGGGAGCTGTTTTTT
CDR3: CSVAWRGNTGELFF

D: TRBD2
J: TRBJ2-1
size: -
V: TRBV3-1
DNA: TGTGCCAGCAGCCTTGTGAGGACTAGCGACGACAATGAGCAGTTCTTC
CDR3: CASSLVRTSDDNEQFF

D: TRBD1
J: TRBJ1-5
size: -
V: TRBV20-1
DNA: TGCAGTGCTAGAGTGTTTAGGGGACAGTCCTTTAATAGCAATCAGCCCCAGCATTTT
CDR3: CSARVFRGQSFNSNQPQHF

D: -
J: TRBJ1-1
size: -
V: TRBV29-1
DNA: TGCAGCGGACGAATGAACACTGAAGCTTTCTTT
CDR3: CSGRMNTEAFF

D: -
J: TRBJ1-3
size: -
V: TRBV6-5
DNA: TGTGCCAGCAGACAGGGAATGGCTGGAAACACCATATATTTT
CDR3: CASRQGMAGNTIYF

D: TRBD2
J: TRBJ2-1
size: once
V: TRBV5-1
DNA: TGCGCCAGCAGCTTGGCCAGGAGCGGGGGGTTCAATGAGCAGTTCTTC
CDR3: CASSLARSGGFNEQFF

D: -
J: TRBJ2-1
size: -
V: TRBV6-6
DNA: TGTGCCAGCAGAGGGACGGTGTACTACAATGAGCAGTTCTTC
CDR3: CASRGTVYYNEQFF

D: TRBD2
J: TRBJ2-1
size: few
V: TRBV29-1
DNA: TGCAGCGCCCGAGGGACTAGCGGAGGGGATGAGCAGTTCTTC
CDR3: CSARGTSGGDEQFF

D: -
J: TRBJ2-5
size: -
V: TRBV11-2
DNA: TGTGCCAGCAGCCACACTCGTGGGTTTGTAGAGACCCAGTACTTC
CDR3: CASSHTRGFVETQYF

D: TRBD1
J: TRBJ2-2
size: -
V: TRBV30
DNA: TGTGCCTGGAGTTTCCAGACAGGGTGGAGCACCGGGGAGCTGTTTTTT
CDR3: CAWSFQTGWSTGELFF

D: -
J: TRBJ1-5
size: -
V: TRBV2
DNA: TGTGCCAGCAGTGAAGACGTAAATCAGCCCCAGCATTTT
CDR3: CASSEDVNQPQHF

D: -
J: TRBJ1-3
size: -
V: TRBV30
DNA: TGTGCCTCCGACGGAGGGTTCTCTGGAAACACCATATATTTT
CDR3: CASDGGFSGNTIYF

D: -
J: TRBJ2-7
size: -
V: TRBV29-1
DNA: TGCAGCGTTGCGCAGAGCTCCTACGAGCAGTACTTC
CDR3: CSVAQSSYEQYF

D: -
J: TRBJ1-5
size: few
V: TRBV4-1
DNA: TGCGCCAGCAGCCAAGAACCCCTGGGGAGGGCAAGACGGACGCCCCAGCATTTT
CDR3: CASSQEPLGRARRTPQHF

D: TRBD2
J: TRBJ2-3
size: -
V: TRBV3-1
DNA: TGTGCCAGCAGCCAAGGAGGTAGCGGGGGTGGTACGCAGTATTTT
CDR3: CASSQGGSGGGTQYF

D: -
J: TRBJ1-3
size: -
V: TRBV29-1
DNA: TGCAGCGTTGATACAGGTCGAGATGGGGACACCATATATTTT
CDR3: CSVDTGRDGDTIYF

D: -
J: TRBJ1-4
size: -
V: TRBV30
DNA: TGTGCCTGGAGTGTAGGGCCAGCAACTAATGAAAAACTGTTTTTT
CDR3: CAWSVGPATNEKLFF

D: -
J: TRBJ1-1
size: -
V: TRBV5-1
DNA: TGCGCCAGCAGCCCAAGTGGGAGCACTGAAGCTTTCTTT
CDR3: CASSPSGSTEAFF

D: TRBD2
J: TRBJ2-5
size: -
V: TRBV7-8
DNA: TGTGCCAGCAGCTTGGATAGCGGGGGGAACCAAGAGACCCAGTACTTC
CDR3: CASSLDSGGNQETQYF

D: -
J: TRBJ1-1
size: -
V: TRBV5-4
DNA: TGTGCCAGCAGCTATCTCGGAGAAGCTTTCTTT
CDR3: CASSYLGEAFF

D: TRBD2
J: TRBJ2-1
size: -
V: TRBV12-5
DNA: TGTGCTAGTGGTTTGGTCCTAGCGGGAGGGCCCCGTGCCTACAATGAGCAGTTCTTC
CDR3: CASGLVLAGGPRAYNEQFF

D: TRBD2
J: TRBJ2-3
size: -
V: TRBV29-1
DNA: TGCAGCGTTGGACCTCCGGGACTAGCGGGGGGCGTTATAGATACGCAGTATTTT
CDR3: CSVGPPGLAGGVIDTQYF

D: TRBD1
J: TRBJ2-7
size: -
V: TRBV2
DNA: TGTGCCAGCGAGGGACAGGGCCGAATCGAGCAGTACTTC
CDR3: CASEGQGRIEQYF

D: TRBD2
J: TRBJ2-1
size: -
V: TRBV29-1
DNA: TGCAGCGTCCGAGCGGGAGTGGCTGAGCAGTTCTTC
CDR3: CSVRAGVAEQFF

D: TRBD2
J: TRBJ2-1
size: -
V: TRBV7-3
DNA: TGTGCCAGCAGCGACCCCATTGGTAGCGGGGGCTTTGGGAATGAGCAGTTCTTC
CDR3: CASSDPIGSGGFGNEQFF

D: -
J: TRBJ2-5
size: -
V: TRBV24-1
DNA: TGTGCCACCAGTGATTTTTGGCAAATGTACCAAGAGACCCAGTACTTC
CDR3: CATSDFWQMYQETQYF

D: -
J: TRBJ2-7
size: -
V: TRBV5-1
DNA: TGCGCCAGCAGCCGCAGCGCCAGGGACTACGAGCAGTACTTC
CDR3: CASSRSARDYEQYF

D: TRBD1
J: TRBJ1-1
size: once
V: TRBV7-2
DNA: TGTGCCAGCAATCCGGGACAGAGCAACACTGAAGCTTTCTTT
CDR3: CASNPGQSNTEAFF

D: TRBD1
J: TRBJ2-1
size: -
V: TRBV3-1
DNA: TGTGCCAGCAGCCCAAGGGTCTCCGGACAGGGATTTTACAATGAGCAGTTCTTC
CDR3: CASSPRVSGQGFYNEQFF

D: -
J: TRBJ2-3
size: -
V: TRBV28
DNA: TGTGCCAGCAGTTCACCTTTCGGTACAGGGAGCACAGATACGCAGTATTTT
CDR3: CASSSPFGTGSTDTQYF

D: -
J: TRBJ2-1
size: -
V: TRBV19
DNA: TGTGCCAGTAGTATAGGCTCAAACAATGAGCAGTTCTTC
CDR3: CASSIGSNNEQFF

D: TRBD1
J: TRBJ1-1
size: -
V: TRBV19
DNA: TGTGCCAGTAGTGTGACAGGGCCCAGCACTGAAGCTTTCTTT
CDR3: CASSVTGPSTEAFF

D: TRBD2
J: TRBJ2-7
size: -
V: TRBV6-6
DNA: TGTGCCAGCAGGGGACTAGCGGGGGGCAGCTCCTACGAGCAGTACTTC
CDR3: CASRGLAGGSSYEQYF

D: TRBD2
J: TRBJ2-5
size: -
V: TRBV9
DNA: TGTGCCAGCAGCTCGGGAGGAGGTGAGACCCAGTACTTC
CDR3: CASSSGGGETQYF

D: -
J: TRBJ1-2
size: -
V: TRBV5-1
DNA: TGCGCCAGCAGAAGCGGCCGGGGGCGGGATGGCTACACCTTC
CDR3: CASRSGRGRDGYTF

D: -
J: TRBJ2-3
size: -
V: TRBV5-1
DNA: TGCGCCAGCAGCTTGGTGGGGGACAGCACAGATACGCAGTATTTT
CDR3: CASSLVGDSTDTQYF